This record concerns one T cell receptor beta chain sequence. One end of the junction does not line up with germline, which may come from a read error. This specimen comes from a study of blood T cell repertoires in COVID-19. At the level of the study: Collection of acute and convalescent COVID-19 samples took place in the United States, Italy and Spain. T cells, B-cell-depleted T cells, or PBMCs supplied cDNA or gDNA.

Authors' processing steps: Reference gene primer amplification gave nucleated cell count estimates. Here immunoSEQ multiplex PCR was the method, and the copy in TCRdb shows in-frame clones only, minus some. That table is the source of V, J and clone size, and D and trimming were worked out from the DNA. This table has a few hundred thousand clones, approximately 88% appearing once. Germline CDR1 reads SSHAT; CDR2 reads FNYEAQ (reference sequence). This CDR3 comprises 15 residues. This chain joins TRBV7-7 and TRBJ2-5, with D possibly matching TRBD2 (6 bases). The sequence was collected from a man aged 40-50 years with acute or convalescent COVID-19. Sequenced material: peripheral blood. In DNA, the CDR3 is TGTGCTAGCAGCTTATCTGACGCCGGGGGAGAGACCCAGTACTTC. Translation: CASSLSDAGGETQYF.